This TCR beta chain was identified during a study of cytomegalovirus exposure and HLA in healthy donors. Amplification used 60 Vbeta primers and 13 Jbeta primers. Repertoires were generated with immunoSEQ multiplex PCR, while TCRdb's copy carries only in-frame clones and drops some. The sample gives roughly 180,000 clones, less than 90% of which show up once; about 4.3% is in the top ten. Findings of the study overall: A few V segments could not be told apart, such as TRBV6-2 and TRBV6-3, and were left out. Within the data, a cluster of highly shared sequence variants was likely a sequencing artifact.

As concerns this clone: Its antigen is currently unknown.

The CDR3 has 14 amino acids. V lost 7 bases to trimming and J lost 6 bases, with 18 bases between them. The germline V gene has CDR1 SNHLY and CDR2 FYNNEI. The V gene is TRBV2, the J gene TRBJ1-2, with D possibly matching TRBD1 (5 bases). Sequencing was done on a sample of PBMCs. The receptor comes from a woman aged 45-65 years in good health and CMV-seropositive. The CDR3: CASTLRGSKNGYTF. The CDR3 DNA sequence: TGTGCCAGCACCCTGCGGGGGAGTAAGAATGGCTACACCTTC. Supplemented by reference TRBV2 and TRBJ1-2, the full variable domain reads EPEVTQTPSHQVTQMGQEVILRCVPISNHLYFYWYRQILGQKVEFLVSFYNNEISEKSEIFDDQFSVERPDGSNFTLKIRSTKLEDSAMYFCASTLRGSKNGYTFGSGTRLTVV.